A selection of T cell receptor beta chains follows, all from one sample in a study of identifying expanded T cells in peripheral blood. Assay: immunoSEQ multiplex PCR; the TCRdb copy retains only in-frame clones and omits some. The sample has about 130,000 clones, roughly 90% seen once. The sample taken for sequencing was blood. Receptors were obtained from a person between 18 and 75 years old in good health. The CDR3 runs from the conserved cysteine through the conserved F or W. Each record gives: clone size, J gene, V gene, D gene, CDR3 protein, CDR3 DNA. D genes are given only for firm matches. Size is omitted from some rows. Given values are once, few, many or a class for expanded clones.

>-|TRBJ1-2|TRBV6-5|-
CASSSRGWGSYGYTF
TGTGCCAGCAGTTCCCGGGGGTGGGGTAGCTATGGCTACACCTTC
>-|TRBJ1-6|TRBV11-1|-
CASAAVNNSPLHF
TGTGCCAGCGCCGCAGTTAATAATTCACCCCTCCACTTT
>-|TRBJ1-5|TRBV5-6|TRBD1
CASSLTGGNQPQHF
TGTGCCAGCAGCTTGACAGGGGGGAATCAGCCCCAGCATTTT
>-|TRBJ2-2|TRBV7-9|-
CASSHIGIAGELFF
TGTGCCAGCAGCCACATAGGGATCGCAGGGGAGCTGTTTTTT
>-|TRBJ2-7|TRBV13|TRBD2
CASSSQREDSYEQYF
TGTGCCAGCAGCTCCCAGCGGGAGGACTCCTACGAGCAGTACTTC
>-|TRBJ1-1|TRBV6-6|-
CATLRATEAFF
TGTGCCACCCTAAGGGCCACTGAAGCTTTCTTT
>-|TRBJ2-7|TRBV15|-
CATSRGLGYEQYF
TGTGCCACCAGCAGAGGTTTAGGCTACGAGCAGTACTTC
>-|TRBJ2-7|TRBV5-1|TRBD1
CASSLGAGGTYEQYF
TGCGCCAGCAGCTTGGGTGCAGGGGGCACCTACGAGCAGTACTTC
>-|TRBJ2-3|TRBV11-2|TRBD1
CASSLGWGQGTDTQYF
TGTGCCAGCAGCTTGGGTTGGGGACAGGGCACAGATACGCAGTATTTT
>once|TRBJ1-1|TRBV18|-
CASSPRVLGHSAFF
TGTGCCAGCTCACCCAGGGTCTTAGGTCATTCGGCTTTCTTT
>once|TRBJ2-2|TRBV19|-
CAITDSNTGELFF
TGTGCCATAACGGACAGTAACACCGGGGAGCTGTTTTTT
>-|TRBJ2-2|TRBV6-1|-
CASMGLRLPGELFF
TGTGCCAGCATGGGTCTGAGGTTGCCCGGGGAGCTGTTTTTT
>-|TRBJ1-2|TRBV9|-
CASSVEVVGDGYTF
TGTGCCAGCAGCGTAGAGGTAGTAGGGGATGGCTACACCTTC
>-|TRBJ2-7|TRBV7-9|-
CASSLNSGDSYEQYF
TGTGCCAGCAGCTTAAATTCAGGGGACTCCTACGAGCAGTACTTC
>once|TRBJ2-1|TRBV4-3|TRBD1
CASKVGTGANNEQFF
TGCGCCAGCAAGGTGGGGACAGGGGCGAACAATGAGCAGTTCTTC
>-|TRBJ1-2|TRBV30|-
CAWRQGIYGYTF
TGTGCCTGGAGACAGGGAATATATGGCTACACCTTC
>many|TRBJ1-6|TRBV18|TRBD1
CASSIQGTQREDSPLHF
TGTGCCAGCTCCATACAGGGGACCCAACGTGAGGATTCACCCCTCCACTTT